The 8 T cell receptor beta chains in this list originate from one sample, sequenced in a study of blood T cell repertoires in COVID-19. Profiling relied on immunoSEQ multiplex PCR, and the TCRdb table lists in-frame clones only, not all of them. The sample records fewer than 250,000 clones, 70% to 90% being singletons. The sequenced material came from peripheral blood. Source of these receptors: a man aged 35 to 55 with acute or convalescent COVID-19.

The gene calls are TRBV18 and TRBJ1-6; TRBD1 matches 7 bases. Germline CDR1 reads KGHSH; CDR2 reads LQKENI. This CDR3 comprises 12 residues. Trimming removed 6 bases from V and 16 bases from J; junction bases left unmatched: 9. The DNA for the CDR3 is TGTGCCAGCTCCCCCAATGAGACAGGGCTCCACTTT. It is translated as CASSPNETGLHF.

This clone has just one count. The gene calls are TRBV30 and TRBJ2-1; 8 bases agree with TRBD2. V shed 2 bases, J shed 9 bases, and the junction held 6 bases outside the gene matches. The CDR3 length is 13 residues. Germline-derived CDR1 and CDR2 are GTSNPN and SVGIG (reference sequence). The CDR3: CAWSSHGGGEQFF. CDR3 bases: TGTGCCTGGAGTTCGCACGGGGGGGGTGAGCAGTTCTTC.

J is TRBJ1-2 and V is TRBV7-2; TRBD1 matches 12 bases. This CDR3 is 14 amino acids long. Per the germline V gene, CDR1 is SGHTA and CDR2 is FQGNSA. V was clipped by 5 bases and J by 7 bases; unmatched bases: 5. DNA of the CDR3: TGTGCCAGCAGCCCCCGGGACAGGGGGCCTGGCTACACCTTC. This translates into CASSPRDRGPGYTF.

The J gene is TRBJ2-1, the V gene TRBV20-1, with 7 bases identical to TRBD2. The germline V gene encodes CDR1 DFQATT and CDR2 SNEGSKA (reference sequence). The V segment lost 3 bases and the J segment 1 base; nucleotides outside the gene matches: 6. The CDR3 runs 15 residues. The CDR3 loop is CSASSSGVSYNEQFF. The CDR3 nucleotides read TGCAGTGCTAGTTCCAGCGGGGTTTCCTACAATGAGCAGTTCTTC.

CDR3 region: CASSPTGTGANVLTF. CDR3 DNA: TGTGCCAGCAGCCCCACAGGGACTGGGGCCAACGTCCTGACTTTC. The V and J genes are TRBV7-3 and TRBJ2-6, with D possibly TRBD1 on 6 matching bases. The V end was cut by 5 bases, the J end by 2 bases, with 10 bases between. Germline loops: CDR1 SGHTA, CDR2 FQGTGA. The CDR3 is made up of 15 amino acids.

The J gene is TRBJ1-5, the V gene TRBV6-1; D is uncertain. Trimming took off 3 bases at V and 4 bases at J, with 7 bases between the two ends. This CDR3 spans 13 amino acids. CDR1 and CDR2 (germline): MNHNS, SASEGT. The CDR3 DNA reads TGTGCCAGCAGTGACCTCGGGAATCAGCCCCAGCATTTT. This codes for CASSDLGNQPQHF.

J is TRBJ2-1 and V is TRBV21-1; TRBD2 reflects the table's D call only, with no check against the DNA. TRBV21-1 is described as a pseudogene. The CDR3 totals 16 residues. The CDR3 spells CASSKGDGRRDNEQFF. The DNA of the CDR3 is TGTGCCAGCAGCAAAGGGGACGGGAGGAGGGACAATGAGCAGTTCTTC.

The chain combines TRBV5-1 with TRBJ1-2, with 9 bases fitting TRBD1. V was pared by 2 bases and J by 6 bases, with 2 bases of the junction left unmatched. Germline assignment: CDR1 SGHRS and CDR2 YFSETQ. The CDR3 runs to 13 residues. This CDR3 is CASSFWTGDGYTF. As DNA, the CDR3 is TGCGCCAGCAGCTTCTGGACAGGGGATGGCTACACCTTC. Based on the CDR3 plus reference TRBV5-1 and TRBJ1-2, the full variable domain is KAGVTQTPRYLIKTRGQQVTLSCSPISGHRSVSWYQQTPGQGLQFLFEYFSETQRNKGNFPGRFSGRQFSNSRSEMNVSTLELGDSALYLCASSFWTGDGYTFGSGTRLTVV.